The 10 T cell receptor beta chains below were found in one sample sequenced in a study of blood T cell repertoires in COVID-19. Clones were read by immunoSEQ multiplex PCR, and TCRdb kept only the in-frame ones, dropping some. This table has some 390,000 clones, about 88% appearing once. The material sequenced was peripheral blood. These receptors all come from a human donor in a cohort sampled during active COVID-19.

The chain recombines TRBV24-1 with TRBJ1-2, with 9 bases fitting TRBD1. CDR3 size: 16 residues. V was pared by 3 bases and J by 0 bases, with 4 bases of the junction left unmatched. Germline values: CDR1 KGHDR, CDR2 SFDVKD. The CDR3 is CATSDRTGGPNYGYTF. CDR3 nucleotide sequence: TGTGCCACCAGTGATCGTACAGGGGGCCCTAACTATGGCTACACCTTC.

J is TRBJ2-6 and V is TRBV15; D perhaps matches TRBD1 (6 bases). Trimming shortened V by 0 bases and J by 0 bases, and 15 bases separated the two germline ends. Germline values: CDR1 LNHNV, CDR2 YYDKDF (reference sequence). CDR3 length: 19 residues. The CDR3 is CATSRDLGADFSGANVLTF. DNA for the CDR3: TGTGCCACCAGCAGAGATTTGGGGGCCGACTTCTCTGGGGCCAACGTCCTGACTTTC.

This clone was seen only once. The chain couples TRBV7-9 to TRBJ2-1; TRBD1 matches at 7 bases. The germline V gene encodes CDR1 SEHNR and CDR2 FQNEAQ (reference sequence). CDR3 length equals 11 residues. With V trimmed by 4 bases and J by 10 bases, 1 base remained unmatched. Here the CDR3 reads CASSWDREQFF. CDR3 in DNA: TGTGCCAGCAGCTGGGACAGAGAGCAGTTCTTC.

The CDR3, as DNA: TGTGCCATCAGTGAGGGGGACGGGGACAGGGGTTCCTACGAGCAGTACTTC. Encoded protein: CAISEGDGDRGSYEQYF. The chain joins TRBV10-3 to TRBJ2-7; 10 bases match TRBD1. Germline V lookup: CDR1 ENHRY, CDR2 SYGVKD. Trimming cost V 2 bases and J 1 base; bases outside gene matches: 8. The CDR3 is 17 amino acids.

This chain links TRBV5-6 with TRBJ1-1, with 7 positions matching TRBD1. Germline assignment: CDR1 SGHDT and CDR2 YYEEEE. Losses at the gene ends were 5 bases for V and 2 bases for J; bases not matched to a gene: 9. The CDR3 contains 15 residues. The CDR3 DNA reads TGTGCCAGCAGACAGCAGGGGGTCTTAAACACTGAAGCTTTCTTT. Translated, it gives CASRQQGVLNTEAFF.

The chain joins TRBV19 to TRBJ2-6; D is undetermined. The ends were cut back, 5 bases at V and 0 bases at J, with 14 bases in the middle. Germline V gives CDR1 LNHDA, CDR2 SQIVND (reference sequence). This CDR3 is 17 amino acids long. The CDR3 is CASSPHLVSSGANVLTF. The CDR3 bases are TGTGCCAGTAGTCCCCACCTTGTCAGCTCTGGGGCCAACGTCCTGACTTTC.

This clone was recorded only once. This chain joins TRBV18 and TRBJ1-1, with D tentatively TRBD1 (5 bases). The CDR3 runs to 13 residues. From germline, CDR1 is KGHSH and CDR2 LQKENI. V was clipped by 0 bases and J by 10 bases, with 12 bases between them. CDR3 sequence: CASSPPNGAIAFF. CDR3 nucleotides: TGTGCCAGCTCACCACCTAATGGGGCTATAGCTTTCTTT.

The CDR3 DNA sequence: TGCGCCAGCAGCGGGACTAGCGTCTCCTACAATGAGCAGTTCTTC. It encodes CASSGTSVSYNEQFF. The chain recombines TRBV5-1 with TRBJ2-1; 10 bases line up with TRBD2. The germline gives CDR1 SGHRS, CDR2 YFSETQ. With V trimmed by 4 bases and J by 0 bases, 1 base remained unmatched. This CDR3 region has 15 residues.

The V and J genes are TRBV5-1 and TRBJ2-1, with TRBD2 matching over 11 bases. Germline CDR1 and CDR2: SGHRS and YFSETQ. Trimming took 4 bases from V and 6 from J; bases not matched to a gene: 3. The CDR3 runs to 14 residues. The CDR3 bases are TGCGCCAGCAGCGGTACTAGCGGGGGCAATGAGCAGTTCTTC. Amino acid sequence: CASSGTSGGNEQFF.

The V call is TRBV4-1, the J call TRBJ2-7, with D perhaps matching TRBD1 (5 bases). Germline V gives CDR1 MGHRA, CDR2 YSYEKL. The CDR3 loop spans 16 amino acids. Trimming left V 0 bases short and J 4 bases short, with 16 bases between. The CDR3 reads CASSQDPQQGSYEQYF. CDR3 DNA: TGCGCCAGCAGCCAAGATCCCCAGCAGGGAAGTTACGAGCAGTACTTC.